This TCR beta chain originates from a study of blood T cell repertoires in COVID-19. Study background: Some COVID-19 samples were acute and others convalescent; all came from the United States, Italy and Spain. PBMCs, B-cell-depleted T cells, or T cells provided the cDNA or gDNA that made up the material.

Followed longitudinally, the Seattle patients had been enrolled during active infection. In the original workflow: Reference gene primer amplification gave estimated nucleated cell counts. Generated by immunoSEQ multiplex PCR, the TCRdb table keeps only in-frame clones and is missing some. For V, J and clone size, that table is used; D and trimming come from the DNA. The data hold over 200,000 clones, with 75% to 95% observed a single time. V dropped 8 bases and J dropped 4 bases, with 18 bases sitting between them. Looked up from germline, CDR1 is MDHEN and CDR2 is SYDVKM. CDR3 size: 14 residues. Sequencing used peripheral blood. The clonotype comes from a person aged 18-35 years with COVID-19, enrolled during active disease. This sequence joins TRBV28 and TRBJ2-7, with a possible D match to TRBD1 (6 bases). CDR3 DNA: TGTGCCAGCCGATTAATCCGGACAGCTTACGAGCAGTACTTC. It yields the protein CASRLIRTAYEQYF.